The 18 T cell receptor beta chains reported below all come from one sample, sequenced in a study of blood T cells in healthy people across ages. A sample-barcoded 5' primer and a J-beta primer mix were used in a second PCR of roughly 7 to 11 cycles. TCRdb re-called the 5' RACE reads with MiXCR, one entry per CDR3 protein. The table lists about 640,000 distinct CDR3 sequences, about 53% of them singletons, with more than 35% in the top ten. Sequenced sample: blood. These receptors all stem from a man aged 60 to 75 in good health.

The chain recombines TRBV29-1 with TRBJ2-1; D is uncertain. Deletions cut 8 bases from V and 9 bases from J, with 8 bases between. This CDR3 comprises 9 residues. The V gene's germline CDR1 is SQVTM and CDR2 ANQGSEA. CDR3 residues: CSWAREQFF. The DNA of the CDR3 is TGCAGCTGGGCGCGTGAGCAGTTCTTC.

The V gene is TRBV6-6, the J gene TRBJ2-7; TRBD2 matches 7 bases. J was trimmed by 7 bases and V by 5 bases; bases with no gene match: 11. Germline-derived CDR1 and CDR2 are MNHNY and SVGAGI (reference sequence). CDR3 length: 14 amino acids. The DNA of the CDR3 is TGTGCCAGCAGTCCCACTAGCGCTGGGCGGGAGCAGTACTTC. Amino acid sequence: CASSPTSAGREQYF.

The chain combines TRBV2 with TRBJ2-7, with D perhaps given as TRBD1 or TRBD2 (6 bases each). Trimming cost V 4 bases and J 10 bases, with 11 bases left between them. Looked up from germline, CDR1 is SNHLY and CDR2 is FYNNEI. The CDR3 extends over 11 amino acids. The CDR3 nucleotides are TGTGCCAGCAGTGGGGGGGCGCTACAGTACTTC. Protein sequence: CASSGGALQYF.

V gene TRBV6-1 combines with J gene TRBJ1-5; D possibly corresponds to TRBD1 (5 bases). Trimming took 2 bases from V and 6 from J, leaving 11 bases between them. Germline V gene data show CDR1 as MNHNS and CDR2 as SASEGT. The CDR3 loop spans 14 amino acids. The CDR3: CASSEWGDGQPQHF. The CDR3 DNA is TGTGCCAGCAGTGAATGGGGGGATGGTCAGCCCCAGCATTTT.

The chain links TRBV20-1 to TRBJ2-3; 11 bases match TRBD1. Germline V gives CDR1 DFQATT, CDR2 SNEGSKA (reference sequence). Unmatched junction bases numbered 6, after V lost 1 base and J lost 6 bases. This CDR3 spans 15 amino acids. The CDR3 DNA reads as TGCAGTGCTAGAGGGACAGGGGGCGGCCCCGATACGCAGTATTTT. Amino acid sequence: CSARGTGGGPDTQYF.

The rearrangement links TRBV25-1 to TRBJ2-1; D may be TRBD1 (6 bases). Germline V gene data show CDR1 as MGHDK and CDR2 as SYGVNS. The CDR3 contains 14 residues. V lost 3 bases, J lost 7 bases, and 13 bases lay in between. DNA of the CDR3: TGTGCCAGCAGTGATATGACAGGAGGAAATGAGCAGTTCTTC. It is translated as CASSDMTGGNEQFF.

V usage is TRBV5-1 and J usage is TRBJ2-7, with 9 bases that match TRBD2. This CDR3 is built from 14 residues. Germline V lookup: CDR1 SGHRS, CDR2 YFSETQ. V was pared by 4 bases and J by 3 bases, with 5 bases of the junction left unmatched. The CDR3: CASSISGGFYEQYF. The DNA of the CDR3 is TGCGCCAGCAGCATTAGCGGGGGCTTCTACGAGCAGTACTTC.

V gene TRBV6-1 combines with J gene TRBJ2-4; maybe TRBD2 (5 bases). The closer fit of TRBJ2-7 to the DNA end suggests the J call may be wrong. The CDR3 runs 15 residues. Germline lookup yields CDR1 MNHNS and CDR2 SASEGT. The CDR3 DNA reads TGTGCCAGCAGTGAAGCCCGAGCGGCGCCCGTCGAGCAGTACTTC. This translates into CASSEARAAPVEQYF.

The count of this clonotype is one. The chain recombines TRBV6-6 with TRBJ2-6; unclear D gene. V was pared by 8 bases and J by 0 bases, with 8 bases between. The CDR3 is 14 amino acids. From germline, CDR1 is MNHNY and CDR2 SVGAGI (reference sequence). The CDR3 sequence is CASAPSSGANVLTF. The DNA for the CDR3 is TGTGCCAGCGCGCCTTCCTCTGGGGCCAACGTCCTGACTTTC.

The genes are TRBV7-2 and TRBJ2-1; the match to TRBD2 covers 7 bases. Germline V lookup: CDR1 SGHTA, CDR2 FQGNSA. Losses at the gene ends were 0 bases for V and 0 bases for J; bases not matched to a gene: 8. This CDR3 contains 18 residues. CDR3 sequence reads: CASSLAESRGSSYNEQFF. CDR3 DNA sequence: TGTGCCAGCAGCTTAGCGGAGTCGCGGGGGAGCTCCTACAATGAGCAGTTCTTC.

The chain recombines TRBV5-1 with TRBJ1-1, with 7 nucleotides matching TRBD1. CDR1 and CDR2 (germline): SGHRS, YFSETQ. Unmatched junction bases numbered 6, after V lost 4 bases and J lost 0 bases. This CDR3 contains 15 residues. DNA for the CDR3: TGCGCCAGCAGCCCGGGGACAGACATGAACACTGAAGCTTTCTTT. It codes for CASSPGTDMNTEAFF.

This chain joins TRBV5-1 and TRBJ1-1; TRBD1 agrees at 7 bases. The V segment lost 4 bases and the J segment 3 bases; nucleotides outside the gene matches: 9. CDR1 and CDR2 (germline): SGHRS, YFSETQ. This CDR3 has 15 amino acids. Written as DNA, the CDR3 is TGCGCCAGCAGCGTAGGGGGCAAAGAGGACACTGAAGCTTTCTTT. Protein sequence: CASSVGGKEDTEAFF.

The rearrangement joins TRBV2 to TRBJ2-1, with D unclear. TRBJ2-7 matches the DNA end more closely, so the J call is doubtful. Looked up from germline, CDR1 is SNHLY and CDR2 is FYNNEI. The CDR3 covers 14 residues. CDR3 bases: TGTGCCAGCAGCCCCAGGAGCTCCTACAATGAGCAGTACTTC. Its protein is CASSPRSSYNEQYF.

This clonotype was observed a few times. The chain uses TRBV3-1 and TRBJ1-1; the D is unclear. V was pared by 1 base and J by 5 bases, with 14 bases between. This CDR3 has 15 residues. Germline assignment: CDR1 LGHDT and CDR2 YNNKEL (reference sequence). CDR3: CASSQGNHGRTEAFF. The CDR3 DNA reads as TGTGCCAGCAGCCAAGGGAACCACGGAAGGACTGAAGCTTTCTTT.

With respect to this clonotype: It may be a read error: a sequence one base away is much more abundant. The chain uses TRBV12-3 or TRBV12-4 and TRBJ1-2, with 8 bases fitting TRBD1. The CDR3 consists of 13 residues. The CDR3 loop is CANSPGTGYGYTF. The CDR3 DNA reads as TGTGCCAACAGTCCCGGGACAGGATATGGCTACACCTTC.

There are a few counts of this clonotype. The J gene is TRBJ2-7, the V gene TRBV18, with 9 nucleotides matching TRBD1. The CDR3 totals 14 residues. The germline V gene encodes CDR1 KGHSH and CDR2 LQKENI. Trimming removed 6 bases from V and 0 bases from J; junction bases left unmatched: 3. In DNA form, the CDR3 reads TGTGCCAGCTCGGACAGGGGACCCTCCTACGAGCAGTACTTC. It specifies CASSDRGPSYEQYF.

This clonotype appeared a few times. The chain joins TRBV27 to TRBJ1-1, with D perhaps matching TRBD1 (6 bases). V lost 2 bases and J 4 bases, leaving 23 bases between the germline ends. CDR1 is MNHEY and CDR2 is SMNVEV in the germline V gene (reference sequence). This CDR3 has 18 amino acids. The CDR3 is CASSLIGPLTPGATEAFF. In DNA, the CDR3 is TGTGCCAGCAGTTTAATAGGCCCCTTAACTCCGGGGGCCACTGAAGCTTTCTTT.

This clonotype was picked up a small number of times. J is TRBJ2-7 and V is TRBV5-5, with a tentative D call TRBD2 (6 bases). V was shortened by 2 bases and J by 3 bases, with 12 bases between the two germline ends. From germline, CDR1 is SGHKS and CDR2 YYEKEE (reference sequence). This CDR3 contains 14 residues. This CDR3 is CASSFRDSGYEQYF. The CDR3 DNA follows: TGTGCCAGCAGCTTCCGGGACTCCGGCTACGAGCAGTACTTC.